This paragraph reports one TCR beta chain. This sample was taken from a study of shared T cell receptors in the human thymus. Sequencing was performed with immunoSEQ multiplex PCR; in TCRdb, only in-frame clones are kept and a portion is missing. Of 650,000 to 950,000 clones in the sample, roughly 88% were seen once. The CDR3 loop spans 18 amino acids. CDR1 is MGHRA and CDR2 is YSYEKL in the germline V gene. V was clipped by 3 bases and J by 1 base; unmatched bases: 12. The same data also contributed to another study, on human thymus T cells. According to that study: The donor group consisted of healthy Finnish infants who were having corrective surgery for congenital heart defects. The study used thymus tissue resected during corrective heart surgery. Thymic and blood repertoires appeared to display a bias in their usage of V and J genes. Unrelated individuals were reported by related research to share highly overlapping thymic repertoires.

This TCR came from a girl under three years old with a congenital heart defect. The sequenced material came from thymocytes. The gene calls are TRBV4-1 and TRBJ2-5; 9 nucleotides align to TRBD1. The CDR3 nucleotides read TGCGCCAGCAGCCACTTAACAGGGGGCCTCAACTTCCAAGAGACCCAGTACTTC. It is translated as CASSHLTGGLNFQETQYF.